This paragraph reports one T cell receptor (beta chain). Using a J-beta primer mix together with a sample-barcoded 5' primer, a second PCR was run for roughly 7 to 11 cycles. MiXCR was run by TCRdb on the 5' RACE reads, yielding one entry per CDR3 protein. The table records approximately 810,000 distinct CDR3 sequences, around 28% of them present only once. The data were obtained in a study of blood T cells in healthy people across ages. Specimen: blood. The sequence came from an elderly woman in good health.

The CDR3 nucleotides read TGCAGTGCTAGAGCCCCGGCAGGGCGGTGGGAGCAGTTCTTC. This translates into CSARAPAGRWEQFF. This sequence joins TRBV20-1 and TRBJ2-1, with D possibly being TRBD1 (5 bases). Germline CDR1 and CDR2: DFQATT and SNEGSKA (reference sequence). This CDR3 comprises 14 residues. Trimming removed 1 base at V and 10 bases at J, with 17 bases between.